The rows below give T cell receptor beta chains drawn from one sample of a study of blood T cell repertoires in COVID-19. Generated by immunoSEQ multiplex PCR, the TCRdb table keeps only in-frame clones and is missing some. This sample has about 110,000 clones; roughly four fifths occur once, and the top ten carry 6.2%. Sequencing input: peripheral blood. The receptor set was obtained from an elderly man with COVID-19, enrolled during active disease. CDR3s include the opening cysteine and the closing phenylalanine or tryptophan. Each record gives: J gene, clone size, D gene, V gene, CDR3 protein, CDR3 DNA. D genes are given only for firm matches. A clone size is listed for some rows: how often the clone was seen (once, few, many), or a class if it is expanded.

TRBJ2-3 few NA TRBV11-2 CASSFDGGGYGTDTQYF TGTGCCAGCAGCTTTGATGGGGGAGGTTACGGGACAGATACGCAGTATTTT
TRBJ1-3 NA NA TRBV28 CASIGAYSGNTIYF TGTGCCAGCATAGGAGCTTACTCTGGAAACACCATATATTTT
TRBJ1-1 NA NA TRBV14 CASSHLQGYTEAFF TGTGCCAGCAGCCACTTACAGGGTTACACTGAAGCTTTCTTT
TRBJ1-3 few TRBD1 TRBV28 CASSSTGAGNTIYF TGTGCCAGCAGTTCGACAGGGGCTGGAAACACCATATATTTT
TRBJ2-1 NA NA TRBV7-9 CASSTSPGKGSILNEQFF TGTGCCAGCAGCACAAGTCCGGGGAAGGGCTCCATTCTCAATGAGCAGTTCTTC
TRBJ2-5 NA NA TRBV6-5 CASSSVYQETQYF TGTGCCAGCAGTTCAGTGTACCAAGAGACCCAGTACTTC
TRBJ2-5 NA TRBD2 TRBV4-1 CASSRGLARVLFETQYF TGCGCCAGCAGCCGGGGACTAGCGCGGGTGTTATTTGAGACCCAGTACTTC
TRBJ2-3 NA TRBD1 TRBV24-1 CATKGRQGGSDTQYF TGTGCCACCAAGGGGCGACAGGGTGGATCCGATACGCAGTATTTT
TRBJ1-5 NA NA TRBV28 CASRSGGTRQPQHF TGTGCCAGCCGCTCCGGGGGTACAAGGCAGCCCCAGCATTTT
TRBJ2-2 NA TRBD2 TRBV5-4 CASSLDLAGGSGELFF TGTGCCAGCAGCTTGGATCTAGCGGGAGGGTCCGGGGAGCTGTTTTTT
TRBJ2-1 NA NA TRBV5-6 CASSPRSTGYNEQFF TGTGCCAGCAGCCCGAGGTCGACTGGCTACAATGAGCAGTTCTTC
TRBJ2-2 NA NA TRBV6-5 CASGRDTGELFF TGTGCCAGCGGGCGGGACACCGGGGAGCTGTTTTTT
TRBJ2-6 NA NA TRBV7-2 CAVPLQGSSGANVLTF TGTGCCGTGCCGCTACAGGGTTCCTCTGGGGCCAACGTCCTGACTTTC
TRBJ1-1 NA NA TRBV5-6 CASSISDRMNTEAFF TGTGCCAGCAGCATTTCGGACAGAATGAACACTGAAGCTTTCTTT
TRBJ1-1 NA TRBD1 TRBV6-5 CASRGQGAGDTEAFF TGTGCCAGCAGGGGCCAGGGGGCAGGAGACACTGAAGCTTTCTTT
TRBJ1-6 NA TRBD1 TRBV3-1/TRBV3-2 CASSQGQGALNSPLHF TGTGCCAGCAGCCAAGGACAGGGGGCATTAAATTCACCCCTCCACTTT